The source of this T cell receptor beta chain is a study of blood T cell repertoires in COVID-19. Study background: The samples span acute and convalescent COVID-19 from the United States, Italy and Spain.

In the original processing: Scientists estimated how many nucleated cells there were by amplifying reference gene primers. Method: immunoSEQ multiplex PCR; TCRdb's copy keeps in-frame clones and lacks some. The DNA gave D and trimming, while V, J and clone size come from that table. The sample lists about 84,000 clones, around 88% occurring once. The J segment lost 6 bases and the V segment lost 5 bases, leaving 8 bases of the junction unmatched. The germline CDR1 and CDR2 sequences are SGHRS and YFSETQ. There are 15 residues in the CDR3. The specimen sequenced was peripheral blood. The TCR sequence derives from a man older than 75 with active or convalescent COVID-19. V usage is TRBV5-1 and J usage is TRBJ2-1, with 10 bases lining up with TRBD2. The CDR3 sequence: CASRVGLAAPNEQFF. The CDR3 coding sequence is TGCGCCAGCAGGGTTGGACTAGCGGCCCCCAATGAGCAGTTCTTC.